This T cell receptor beta chain was documented in a study of cytomegalovirus exposure and HLA in healthy donors. Study at large: As an earlier analysis found, 150 million to 200 million T cells yielded 117 million unique TCR beta sequences. The study, taken as a whole, reports: Upon later analysis, TCR association rates were observed to vary by HLA locus, being highest for DRB1 and lowest for HLA-C.

This clone was seen a few times. Its antigen is not known. CDR3 length: 17 residues. Trimming at V came to 1 base and at J to 3 bases, leaving 7 bases not matched to a gene. Per germline, CDR1 LGHNA and CDR2 YSLEER. 60 Vbeta and 13 Jbeta primers were used in PCR. Assay: immunoSEQ multiplex PCR; the TCRdb copy retains only in-frame clones and omits some. Among 150,000 to 200,000 clones, 82% were seen once, and the ten largest hold approximately 1.5%. This TCR was recovered from a girl between 10 and 17 years old in good health and CMV-seropositive. The sample taken for sequencing was PBMCs. The chain links TRBV4-3 to TRBJ2-2; 8 bases are a match to TRBD2. The CDR3 loop reads CASSQVPAGDHTGELFF. The DNA of the CDR3 is TGCGCCAGCAGCCAAGTACCAGCGGGGGACCACACCGGGGAGCTGTTTTTT.